The clone carrying this TCR beta chain was counted only a few times. The antigen remains unidentified. The data derive from a study of T cells after yellow fever vaccination. Study-wide results and limits: FACS-sorted repertoires might harbor abundant contaminating clonotypes from the bulk population. Most primary-vaccination clones recurred post-booster (approximately 95% CD4, around 88% CD8).

TCRdb processed the 5' RACE reads anew with MiXCR; each CDR3 protein has one entry. The sample has under 400,000 distinct CDR3 sequences; about an eighth are singletons. Trimming left V 6 bases short and J 3 bases short, with 6 bases between. Per germline, CDR1 LNHDA and CDR2 SQIVND (reference sequence). The CDR3 runs to 12 residues. Sample: CD4+ T cells sorted from PBMCs, taken 15 days after the yellow fever booster vaccination. The V gene is TRBV19, the J gene TRBJ1-3; D unresolved. The origin of this receptor is a man between 18 and 29 years old who received the YFV17D yellow fever vaccine. The CDR3 loop is CASSGFGNTIYF. CDR3 DNA: TGTGCCAGTAGCGGTTTTGGAAACACCATATATTTT.